The source of this T cell receptor (beta chain) is a study of blood T cells in healthy people across ages (dated by TCRdb to the mid-2010s). Some background on the complete study: In model experiments, template switching captured roughly one uniquely barcoded TCR beta cDNA molecule for every two T cells. Using deep sequencing normalized with unique cDNA molecular identifiers, the study measured how TCR beta repertoire diversity changes with age. The donors were divided into four age groups: young (average around 16 years), middle-aged (roughly 42), aged (approximately 59) and long-lived (roughly 88). Donors of different ages were randomly distributed across sequencing lanes to avoid experimental bias. For two donors (one aged 18 to 30 and one aged 80 or older), the study analyzed two additional independent replicas of 1 million unique cDNA reads from the same blood draw.

Libraries were prepared through 5' RACE. Instrument on record: Illumina HiSeq 2500. A second PCR of about 6 to 11 cycles was run with a J-beta primer mix and a sample-barcoded 5' primer. A unique molecular identifier was introduced onto each TCR beta cDNA molecule by a template-switch 5' adaptor carrying 12 random nucleotides. Each sample yielded at least 2.5 million CDR3-containing paired-end reads. All of the RNA was converted into first-strand cDNA using the Mint cDNA synthesis kit, with a TRBC-specific oligonucleotide serving as the primer. All cDNA was treated with uracil-DNA glycosylase and then went through a first 18-cycle PCR with the universal primers M1SS and BC2_uni_R. Regarding the original processing steps: Each sample was normalized by randomly selecting 1 million high-quality reads, each carrying a distinct molecular identifier. Reads sharing molecular identifiers were discarded rather than binned into consensus sequences. MiTCR, with a Q25 quality threshold and the strictest error-elimination algorithm, was used for CDR3 identification, clonotype clustering and error correction. A nonparametric unseen species model with Euler transformation was used to estimate lower-bound total TCR beta diversity. The public reads were reprocessed in TCRdb via fastp at Q25 and MiXCR, keeping in-frame beta chains. Identical CDR3 protein sequences are pooled into one entry, listed with their most common genes and DNA. The V and J calls come from TCRdb's annotation, not from the publication. Present in this sample are about 1.8 million distinct CDR3 sequences, around 50% of which were seen just once. The top ten constitute over 2% of the sample.

From the cysteine through the phenylalanine, the CDR3 covers 14 amino acids. The read is trimmed to its CDR3 DNA, 42 bases read in frame from base 1. Here V drops 6 bases and J drops 5 bases, and the junction holds 7 bases not matched to any gene. Results the study describes overall, beyond this receptor: Estimates of total diversity based on one million sequenced T cells were considered lower bounds and underestimates. Bulk unsorted PBMC profiling prevented conclusive comparison of naive and antigen-experienced compartments. A strong correlation was found between observed TCR beta diversity and the percentage of naive T cells measured by flow cytometry. Observed TCR beta diversity per million T cells fell roughly linearly with age, and a significant reduction was already apparent by age around 40. Compared with the aged group, more naive CD4+ T cells, fewer expanded clones and increased TCR diversity were shown by the long-lived group, suggesting age selection. Because donor CMV infection status was unknown, age-related changes in expanded clonotypes were potentially confounded.

This clonotype appeared a few times. Its cognate antigen has yet to be identified. One base away there is no much larger clone; base qualities are not given. Systemically healthy Caucasian individuals from Russia, some 40 in total and aged about 6 to 100 years, were included as donors. Each donor gave roughly 9 milliliters of peripheral blood, drawn into EDTA-treated Vacutainer tubes. Ficoll-Paque density-gradient centrifugation was used to isolate PBMCs, with at least 6 million obtained per sample. Trizol reagent was used to extract total RNA from the PBMCs, yielding at least 6 micrograms per sample. The percentages of naive CD45RAhigh/CD27high T cells were determined by flow cytometry on a PBMC aliquot from every donor.

The sequencing input was blood. The origin of this receptor is a woman in her thirties or forties in good health. This chain joins TRBV12-3 or TRBV12-4 to TRBJ2-5; TRBD1 aligns with 9 central bases. The DNA sequence is as follows: TGTGCCAGCAGACGGACAGGGGCGGCGGAGACCCAGTACTTC. Its coded protein is CASRRTGAAETQYF.